The rows below give T cell receptor beta chains drawn from one sample of a study of naive and memory T cell subsets. MiXCR was run by TCRdb on the UMI-ligation and nested PCR reads, yielding one entry per CDR3 protein. The data hold some 100,000 distinct CDR3 sequences, with roughly 7.3% observed a single time. Specimen: central memory CD4+ T cells from blood. The origin of the receptors is a human donor in good health. Both conserved end residues are trimmed from each CDR3.

j_gene,v_gene,CDR3aa
TRBJ1-5,TRBV19,ASSAPFFGNQPQH
TRBJ1-1,TRBV12-3/TRBV12-4,ASRGLGGTEAF
TRBJ2-3,TRBV7-2,ASSLGRLGTDTQY
TRBJ2-1,TRBV2,ASSDRYNEQF
TRBJ2-1,TRBV5-1,ASSFSLAGGRNEQF
TRBJ1-4,TRBV2,ASRMDRPTEKLF
TRBJ2-2,TRBV7-2,ASSPEALAGASGTGELF
TRBJ2-5,TRBV12-3/TRBV12-4,ASSLAAAKTQY
TRBJ1-4,TRBV10-3,AIRARGENEKLF
TRBJ1-5,TRBV6-2/TRBV6-3,ASRLTGTGALNQPQH
TRBJ1-1,TRBV20-1,SAQTGGSEAF
TRBJ1-3,TRBV28,ASSDPTRSSGNTIY
TRBJ1-2,TRBV4-2,ASSQANYGYT
TRBJ1-3,TRBV25-1,ASSENRGSRGGNTIY
TRBJ1-2,TRBV30,AWSVRDHGYT
TRBJ2-2,TRBV18,TSSPRTGAATGELF
TRBJ1-1,TRBV6-5,ASRAIVTAYTEAF
TRBJ2-4,TRBV7-8,ASTTVLAKNIQY
TRBJ2-3,TRBV20-1,SARDSGVRWPTQY
TRBJ2-7,TRBV20-1,SARLASGTYEQY
TRBJ2-1,TRBV20-1,SARADGSSYNEQF
TRBJ1-5,TRBV6-2/TRBV6-3,ASSPFDRGRNQPQH
TRBJ2-4,TRBV20-1,SAGALLAKNIQY
TRBJ2-1,TRBV6-2/TRBV6-3,ASSARTSGPTYNEQF
TRBJ2-7,TRBV27,ASSPKPHPTISYEQY
TRBJ2-3,TRBV9,ASSHLTSASTDTQY
TRBJ2-3,TRBV10-3,AIGRTSGSKTDTQY
TRBJ2-7,TRBV20-1,SALTSSSYEQY
TRBJ2-4,TRBV7-9,ASSLAGTHTKNIQY
TRBJ1-3,TRBV29-1,SVDAGGNTIY
TRBJ2-7,TRBV20-1,SARDLPPEQY
TRBJ1-1,TRBV20-1,SAFRGGTLNTEAF
TRBJ2-3,TRBV3-1,ASSQPGEGPY
TRBJ1-6,TRBV20-1,SAAPPGPNSPLH
TRBJ2-1,TRBV12-3/TRBV12-4,ASTTPSSGRSGNEQF
TRBJ1-1,TRBV5-6,ASSRIRGHASMNTEAF
TRBJ1-2,TRBV7-9,ASSQTAYGYT
TRBJ2-2,TRBV12-3/TRBV12-4,ASAQKNTGELF
TRBJ2-3,TRBV28,ASSLTLPTQY
TRBJ1-2,TRBV30,AWSRQEGGYT
TRBJ2-7,TRBV7-2,ASSSIAGGTYEQY
TRBJ2-1,TRBV14,ASSQESSLLAGFDEQF
TRBJ1-1,TRBV9,ASSAPKGDTQNTEAF
TRBJ2-5,TRBV3-1,ASSPSKGVETQY
TRBJ2-5,TRBV7-2,ASSPERGGRETQY
TRBJ1-5,TRBV5-1,ASSLGNNQPQH
TRBJ2-3,TRBV2,ASSERTSGTGDTQY
TRBJ1-2,TRBV12-3/TRBV12-4,ASKTRENYGYT
TRBJ2-1,TRBV18,ASSRAPSYNEQF
TRBJ2-3,TRBV20-1,SATNRLQGTDTQY
TRBJ2-3,TRBV4-3,ASSQGSALVTDTQY
TRBJ2-6,TRBV7-9,ASRPTTSGANVLT
TRBJ2-1,TRBV6-2/TRBV6-3,ASSYADRNENKQF
TRBJ2-4,TRBV7-9,ASSGARAKNIQY
TRBJ2-2,TRBV29-1,SVGTDGINTGELF
TRBJ2-1,TRBV24-1,ATSDRGWSSYNEQF
TRBJ2-3,TRBV19,ASSLTRGVNTDTQY
TRBJ2-7,TRBV24-1,ATCSDRVYEQY
TRBJ2-1,TRBV7-2,ASSRGAASYNEQF